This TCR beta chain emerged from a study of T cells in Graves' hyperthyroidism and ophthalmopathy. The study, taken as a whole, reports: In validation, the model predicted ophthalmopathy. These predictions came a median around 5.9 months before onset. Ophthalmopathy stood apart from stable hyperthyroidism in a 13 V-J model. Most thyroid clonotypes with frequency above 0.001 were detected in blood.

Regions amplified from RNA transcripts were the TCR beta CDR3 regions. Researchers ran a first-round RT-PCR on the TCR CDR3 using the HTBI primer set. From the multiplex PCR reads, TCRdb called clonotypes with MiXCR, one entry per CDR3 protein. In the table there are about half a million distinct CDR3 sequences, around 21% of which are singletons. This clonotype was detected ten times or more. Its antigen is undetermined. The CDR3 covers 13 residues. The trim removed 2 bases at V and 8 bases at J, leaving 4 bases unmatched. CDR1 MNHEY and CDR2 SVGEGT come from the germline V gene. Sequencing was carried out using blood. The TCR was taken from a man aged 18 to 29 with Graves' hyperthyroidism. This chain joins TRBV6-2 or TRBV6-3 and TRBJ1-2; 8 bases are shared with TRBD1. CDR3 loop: CASSYPGGGGYTF. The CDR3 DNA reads TGTGCCAGCAGTTACCCAGGGGGCGGCGGCTACACCTTC.